This entry is about one T cell receptor beta chain. Its target is unknown. The source of the sample is a study of OX40 agonist ivuxolimab in advanced cancers. Study in general: The dose-escalation group included hepatocellular carcinoma, melanoma, renal cell carcinoma and head and neck cancer.

V lost 1 base, J lost 6 bases, and 12 bases lay in between. CDR1 and CDR2 from the germline V gene are LGHNA and YNFKEQ. This CDR3 is built from 15 residues. Using immunoSEQ multiplex PCR, the repertoire was profiled, and TCRdb retains in-frame clones only, with some absent. The table lists 71,000 or so clones, 85% to 90% of them singletons. Whole-study findings and limits: With doses of 0.1 to 3.0 mg/kg, CD4+ and CD8+ blood T cells had undergone clonal expansion by week 6. Some nonresponders also had low normalized T-cell clonal expansion. More expanded clones were seen, on average, in CD8+ T cells than in CD4+.

This sequence joins TRBV4-2 and TRBJ1-4; no firm D call. The specimen was CD4+ or CD8+ T cells sorted from blood, collected in a trial of the OX40 agonist ivuxolimab. The receptor's source is an adult with an advanced solid tumor such as melanoma, head and neck, liver or kidney cancer. This CDR3 reads CASSQGPRWHEKLFF. CDR3 DNA sequence: TGTGCCAGCAGCCAAGGTCCGCGGTGGCATGAAAAACTGTTTTTT.